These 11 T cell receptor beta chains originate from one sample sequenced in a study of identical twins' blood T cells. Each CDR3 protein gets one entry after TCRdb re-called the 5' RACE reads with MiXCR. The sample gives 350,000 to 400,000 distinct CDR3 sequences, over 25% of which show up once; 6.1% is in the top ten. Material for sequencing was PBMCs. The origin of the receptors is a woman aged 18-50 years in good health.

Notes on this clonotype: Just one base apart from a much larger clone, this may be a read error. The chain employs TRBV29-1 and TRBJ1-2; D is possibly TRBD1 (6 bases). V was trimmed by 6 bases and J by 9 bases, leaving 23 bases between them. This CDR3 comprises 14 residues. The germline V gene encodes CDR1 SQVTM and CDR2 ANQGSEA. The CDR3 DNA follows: TGCAGCGTCCATGCGGGCCAGGGGTCCCATAGCTACACCTTC. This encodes CSVHAGQGSHSYTF.

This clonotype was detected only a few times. CDR3 protein: CASSPNRDLYTGELFF. The CDR3 DNA follows: TGTGCCAGCAGCCCAAACCGGGACTTGTACACCGGGGAGCTGTTTTTT. The chain recombines TRBV7-9 with TRBJ2-2, with a possible D match to TRBD2 (6 bases). With 5 bases removed from V and 3 bases from J, the gap between germline ends came to 16 bases. The CDR3 runs 16 residues. CDR1 is SEHNR and CDR2 is FQNEAQ in the germline V gene (reference sequence).

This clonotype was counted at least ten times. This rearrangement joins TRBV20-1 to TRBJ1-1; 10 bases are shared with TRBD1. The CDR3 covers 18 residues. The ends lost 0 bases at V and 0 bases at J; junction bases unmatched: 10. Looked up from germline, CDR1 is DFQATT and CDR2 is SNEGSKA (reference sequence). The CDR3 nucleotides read TGCAGTGCTAGAGACCGGTCCCGGGACAGGGGAATGAACACTGAAGCTTTCTTT. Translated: CSARDRSRDRGMNTEAFF.

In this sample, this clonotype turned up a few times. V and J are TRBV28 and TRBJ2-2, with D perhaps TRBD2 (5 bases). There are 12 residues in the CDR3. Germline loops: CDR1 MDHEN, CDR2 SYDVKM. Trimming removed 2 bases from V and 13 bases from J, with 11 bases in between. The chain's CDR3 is CASSLRDSRLFF. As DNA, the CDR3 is TGTGCCAGCAGTTTACGGGATAGTAGGCTGTTTTTT.

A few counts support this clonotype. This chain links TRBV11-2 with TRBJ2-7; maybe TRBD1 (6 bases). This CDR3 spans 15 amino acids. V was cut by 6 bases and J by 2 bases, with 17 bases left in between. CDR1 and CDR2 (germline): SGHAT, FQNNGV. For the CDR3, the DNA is TGTGCCAGCAGACTTATCCGGGACAAAACCTACGAGCAGTACTTC. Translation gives CASRLIRDKTYEQYF.

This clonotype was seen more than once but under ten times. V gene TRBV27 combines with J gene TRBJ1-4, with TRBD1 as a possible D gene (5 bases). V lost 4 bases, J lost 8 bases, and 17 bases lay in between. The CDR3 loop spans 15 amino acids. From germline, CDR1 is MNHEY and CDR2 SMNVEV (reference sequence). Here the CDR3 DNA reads TGTGCCAGCAGTTCGTCCCCCCGGGGGGTAGAAAAACTGTTTTTT. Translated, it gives CASSSSPRGVEKLFF.

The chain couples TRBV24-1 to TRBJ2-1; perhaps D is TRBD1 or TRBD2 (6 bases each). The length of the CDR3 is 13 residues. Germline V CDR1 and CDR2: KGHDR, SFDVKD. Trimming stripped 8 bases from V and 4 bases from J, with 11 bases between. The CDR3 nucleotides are TGTGCCACCAACGGGGGCCCTTACAATGAGCAGTTCTTC. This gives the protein CATNGGPYNEQFF.

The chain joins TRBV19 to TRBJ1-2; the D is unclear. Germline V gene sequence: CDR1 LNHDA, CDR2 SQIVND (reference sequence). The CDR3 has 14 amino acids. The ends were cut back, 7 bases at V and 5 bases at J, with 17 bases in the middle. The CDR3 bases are TGTGCCAGTACACGCCCCGTCTACTCATATGGCTACACCTTC. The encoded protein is CASTRPVYSYGYTF.

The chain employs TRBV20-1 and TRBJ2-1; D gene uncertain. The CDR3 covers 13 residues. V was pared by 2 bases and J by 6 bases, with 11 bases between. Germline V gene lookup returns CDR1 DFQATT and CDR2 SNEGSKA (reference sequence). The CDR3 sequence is CSARPQDVNEQFF. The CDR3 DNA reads TGCAGTGCTAGACCCCAGGATGTCAATGAGCAGTTCTTC.

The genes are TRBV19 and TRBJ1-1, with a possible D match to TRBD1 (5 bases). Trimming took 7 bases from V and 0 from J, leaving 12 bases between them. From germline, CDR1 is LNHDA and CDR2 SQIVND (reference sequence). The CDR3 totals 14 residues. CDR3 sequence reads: CASTPGSLNTEAFF. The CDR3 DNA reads TGTGCCAGTACCCCAGGGAGTTTGAACACTGAAGCTTTCTTT.

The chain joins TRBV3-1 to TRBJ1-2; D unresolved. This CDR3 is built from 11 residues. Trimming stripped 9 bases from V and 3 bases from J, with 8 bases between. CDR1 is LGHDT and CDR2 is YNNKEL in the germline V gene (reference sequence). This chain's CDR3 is CARTDDYGYTF. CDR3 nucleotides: TGTGCCAGAACGGATGACTATGGCTACACCTTC.